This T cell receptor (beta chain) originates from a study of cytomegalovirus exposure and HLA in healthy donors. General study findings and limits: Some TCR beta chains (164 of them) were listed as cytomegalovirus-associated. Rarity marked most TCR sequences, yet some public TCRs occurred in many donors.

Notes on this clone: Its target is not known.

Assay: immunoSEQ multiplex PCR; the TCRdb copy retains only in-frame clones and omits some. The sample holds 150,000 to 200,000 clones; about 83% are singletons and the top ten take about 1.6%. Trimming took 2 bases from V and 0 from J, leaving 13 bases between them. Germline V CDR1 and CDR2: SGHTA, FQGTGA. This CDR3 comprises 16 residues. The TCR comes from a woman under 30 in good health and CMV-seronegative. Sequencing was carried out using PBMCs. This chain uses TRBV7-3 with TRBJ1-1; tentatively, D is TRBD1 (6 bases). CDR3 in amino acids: CASSLAPRTVNTEAFF. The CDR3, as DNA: TGTGCCAGCAGCTTAGCCCCGCGGACAGTGAACACTGAAGCTTTCTTT.